These 25 T cell receptor beta chains share one sample of origin, sequenced in a study of T cells in Graves' hyperthyroidism and ophthalmopathy. Researchers amplified the TCR beta CDR3 regions from RNA transcripts. HTBI primers were used for first-round RT-PCR of the TCR CDR3. MiXCR, run by TCRdb on the multiplex PCR reads, gives a single entry per CDR3 protein. The table records 540,000 or so distinct CDR3 sequences, 40% to 55% of them present only once. Sequencing was carried out using peripheral blood or thyroid tissue (not recorded which). The receptors stem from an adult woman with Graves' disease, either hyperthyroidism or ophthalmopathy (not recorded which).

The sample holds many counts of this clonotype. This chain links TRBV3-1 with TRBJ1-2, with a possible D match to TRBD1 (5 bases). The CDR3 length is 14 residues. V was trimmed by 6 bases and J by 8 bases, leaving 19 bases between them. From germline, CDR1 is LGHDT and CDR2 YNNKEL (reference sequence). The CDR3 sequence: CASRSNPGTEGYTF. For the CDR3, the DNA is TGTGCCAGCAGATCTAACCCCGGGACGGAAGGCTACACCTTC.

This clonotype was picked up a small number of times. The V gene is TRBV28, the J gene TRBJ1-5, with no clear D. The CDR3 is 11 residues long. V gave up 4 bases and J gave up 9 bases, with 7 bases separating them. Germline CDR1 MDHEN, CDR2 SYDVKM. CDR3 residues: CASSSSGPQHF. In DNA, the CDR3 is TGTGCCAGCAGTTCCTCAGGGCCCCAGCATTTT.

This clonotype was seen repeatedly, ten times or more. This chain uses TRBV7-9 with TRBJ1-5, with TRBD1 as a possible D gene (5 bases). CDR3 length: 14 amino acids. Per the germline V gene, CDR1 is SEHNR and CDR2 is FQNEAQ (reference sequence). The V gene lost 5 bases and the J gene lost 6 bases, with 14 bases spanning the gap. The DNA for the CDR3 is TGTGCCAGCAGCGACGGGGCCCTCGCTCAGCCCCAGCATTTT. Translation gives CASSDGALAQPQHF.

In its sample, this clonotype was seen many times. This chain joins TRBV12-3 or TRBV12-4 and TRBJ1-2; 7 bases are shared with TRBD1. CDR3 size: 14 residues. Unmatched junction bases numbered 5, after V lost 1 base and J lost 6 bases. The CDR3 protein is CASSLVRQGHGYTF. For the CDR3, the DNA is TGTGCCAGCAGTTTAGTAAGACAGGGACATGGCTACACCTTC.

The chain couples TRBV7-2 to TRBJ1-1, with 8 nucleotides matching TRBD1. The V gene end was trimmed by 2 bases and the J gene end by 5 bases; junction bases not matched to a gene: 4. CDR1 is SGHTA and CDR2 is FQGNSA in the germline V gene. This CDR3 is built from 14 residues. In DNA form, the CDR3 reads TGTGCCAGCAGCTTACAACAGGGGGTTACTGAAGCTTTCTTT. Translation: CASSLQQGVTEAFF.

At least ten counts were recorded for this clonotype. The chain links TRBV15 to TRBJ1-6; D not certain. The CDR3 has 18 amino acids. The germline V and J ends were trimmed by 0 bases and 4 bases, with 16 bases remaining between them. Germline-derived CDR1 and CDR2 are LNHNV and YYDKDF (reference sequence). Here the CDR3 DNA reads TGTGCCACCAGCAGAGATCTTGGGCAGCTCCATTATAATTCACCCCTCCACTTT. Translated: CATSRDLGQLHYNSPLHF.

This clonotype was counted ten times or more. The chain joins TRBV3-1 to TRBJ1-3; D is uncertain. The germline V gene has CDR1 LGHDT and CDR2 YNNKEL (reference sequence). CDR3 size: 14 residues. V was clipped by 3 bases and J by 2 bases, with 8 bases between them. CDR3 coding DNA: TGTGCCAGCAGCCACAGTCAAGCTGGAAACACCATATATTTT. Translation: CASSHSQAGNTIYF.

This clonotype has a count of ten or more. V is TRBV5-4 and J is TRBJ1-2, with D unclear. The CDR3 is 15 residues long. Germline V lookup: CDR1 SGHNT, CDR2 YYREEE (reference sequence). V lost 4 bases, J lost 2 bases, and 15 bases lay in between. This CDR3 reads CASSRSRDPNYGYTF. CDR3 nucleotides: TGTGCCAGCAGCCGCTCGCGAGATCCGAACTATGGCTACACCTTC.

J is TRBJ1-4 and V is TRBV12-3 or TRBV12-4; possible D gene TRBD1, 5 bases. The germline V and J ends were trimmed by 6 bases and 5 bases, with 10 bases remaining between them. This CDR3 has 13 amino acids. In DNA form, the CDR3 reads TGTGCCAGCAGGGGGCCTTACAATGAAAAACTGTTTTTT. Protein product: CASRGPYNEKLFF.

The CDR3 protein is CATSRDNRGSNQPQHF. CDR3 in DNA: TGTGCCACCAGCAGAGATAACAGGGGGAGCAATCAGCCCCAGCATTTT. V and J are TRBV15 and TRBJ1-5, with TRBD1 matching over 8 bases. CDR3 length: 16 residues. The trim removed 0 bases at V and 1 base at J, leaving 2 bases unmatched. Germline CDR1 reads LNHNV; CDR2 reads YYDKDF (reference sequence).

This rearrangement joins TRBV29-1 to TRBJ2-5, with D tentatively TRBD2 (6 bases). V gave up 4 bases and J gave up 3 bases, with 27 bases separating them. CDR3 length: 18 residues. The V gene's germline CDR1 is SQVTM and CDR2 ANQGSEA. CDR3 in amino acids: CSVVIWTIDRGGEETQYF. CDR3 DNA sequence: TGCAGCGTTGTCATTTGGACGATCGATCGGGGAGGCGAAGAGACCCAGTACTTC.

This clonotype was seen repeatedly, ten times or more. This chain connects TRBV6-6 to TRBJ1-4; D gene ambiguous. This CDR3 has 14 residues. CDR1 MNHNY and CDR2 SVGAGI come from the germline V gene (reference sequence). The V end lost 0 bases, the J end lost 7 bases, and 9 bases lay between the germline ends. This CDR3 is CASSYSTYGEKLFF. The DNA of the CDR3 is TGTGCCAGCAGTTACTCGACGTATGGTGAAAAACTGTTTTTT.

The chain links TRBV5-1 to TRBJ2-6; maybe TRBD2 (7 bases). Germline lookup yields CDR1 SGHRS and CDR2 YFSETQ. The CDR3 length is 15 residues. The ends were cut back, 2 bases at V and 5 bases at J, with 11 bases in the middle. CDR3 protein: CASSLGGARANVLTF. The CDR3 DNA follows: TGCGCCAGCAGCTTAGGGGGGGCGAGGGCCAACGTCCTGACTTTC.

This clonotype came up a few times. CDR3 sequence (DNA): TGTGCCTGGAGTGTTCTGTGGGGGAGCTATGGCTACACCTTC. Translated: CAWSVLWGSYGYTF. This sequence joins TRBV30 and TRBJ1-2; the D gene is possibly TRBD1 (5 bases). There are 14 residues in the CDR3. Germline V CDR1 and CDR2: GTSNPN, SVGIG (reference sequence). V lost 0 bases, J lost 4 bases, and 12 bases lay in between. Variable domain in full (rest from reference TRBV30 and TRBJ1-2): SQTIHQWPATLVQPVGSPLSLECTVEGTSNPNLYWYRQAAGRGLQLLFYSVGIGQISSEVPQNLSASRPQDRQFILSSKKLLLSDSGFYLCAWSVLWGSYGYTFGSGTRLTVV.

V gene TRBV12-3 or TRBV12-4 combines with J gene TRBJ1-2; 7 bases are a match to TRBD1. The CDR3 runs to 14 residues. The junction had 8 bases not matched to a gene; V was cut back by 5 bases and J by 5 bases. The CDR3 nucleotides read TGTGCCAGCAGTACCCGACAGGGCGGTTATGGCTACACCTTC. Residues: CASSTRQGGYGYTF.

This clonotype was found many times. The chain recombines TRBV10-3 with TRBJ2-7; D is perhaps TRBD1 or TRBD2 (5 bases each). V lost 4 bases, J lost 2 bases, and 12 bases lay in between. The CDR3 loop spans 14 amino acids. Germline assignment: CDR1 ENHRY and CDR2 SYGVKD. The CDR3 DNA follows: TGTGCCATCAGTGGGGACCCCTCCACCTACGAGCAGTACTTC. This sequence encodes CAISGDPSTYEQYF.

In this sample, this clonotype turned up many times. The rearrangement joins TRBV6-6 to TRBJ1-5; D ambiguous. Deletions cut 2 bases from V and 6 bases from J, with 14 bases between. Germline V gene lookup returns CDR1 MNHNY and CDR2 SVGAGI (reference sequence). The CDR3 is 15 residues long. The CDR3, as DNA: TGTGCCAGCAGTTACACCACCTCGGTCGCTCAGCCCCAGCATTTT. This encodes CASSYTTSVAQPQHF.

This clonotype is a singleton in its sample. The gene calls are TRBV7-2 and TRBJ2-7; D is possibly TRBD2 (5 bases). The germline CDR1 and CDR2 sequences are SGHTA and FQGNSA. Trimming left V 4 bases short and J 2 bases short, with 12 bases between. The CDR3 has 14 residues. CDR3 DNA sequence: TGTGCCAGCAGCTACACGGAGGCCACCTACGAGCAGTACTTC. This sequence encodes CASSYTEATYEQYF.

This clonotype appeared many times. J is TRBJ1-1 and V is TRBV2; TRBD1 is a possible D gene (5 bases). Trimming cost V 5 bases and J 3 bases, with 10 bases left between them. Germline V gene lookup returns CDR1 SNHLY and CDR2 FYNNEI. The CDR3 runs 13 residues. DNA of the CDR3: TGTGCCAGCAGTCGGACACCATACACTGAAGCTTTCTTT. It translates to CASSRTPYTEAFF.

V gene TRBV29-1 combines with J gene TRBJ2-3; tentative D call: TRBD2 (5 bases). The CDR3 consists of 14 residues. V dropped 7 bases and J dropped 5 bases, with 19 bases sitting between them. Germline V gene lookup returns CDR1 SQVTM and CDR2 ANQGSEA. CDR3 in amino acids: CSGGSRVRLDTQYF. CDR3 nucleotide sequence: TGCAGCGGTGGGTCGAGGGTCCGTCTAGATACGCAGTATTTT.

CDR3 sequence: CASSAGGGSTYEQYF. For the CDR3, the DNA is TGTGCCAGCAGCGCAGGGGGCGGGAGTACCTACGAGCAGTACTTC. The V call is TRBV7-2, the J call TRBJ2-7; TRBD1 might be the D (8 bases). Germline V gene lookup returns CDR1 SGHTA and CDR2 FQGNSA. The V end lost 5 bases, the J end lost 2 bases, and 16 bases lay between the germline ends. The CDR3 loop spans 15 amino acids.

This clonotype was seen at least ten times. The J gene is TRBJ2-5, the V gene TRBV11-3; the D call may be TRBD1 or TRBD2 (5 bases each). Trimming took off 2 bases at V and 5 bases at J, with 9 bases between the two ends. Germline CDR1 is SGHNT and CDR2 is YENEEA. The CDR3 is made up of 13 amino acids. The chain's CDR3 is CASSLSRDETQYF. DNA of the CDR3: TGTGCCAGCAGCTTAAGCAGGGACGAGACCCAGTACTTC. The full variable domain, completed using reference TRBV11-3 and TRBJ2-5, is EAGVVQSPRYKIIEKKQPVAFWCNPISGHNTLYWYLQNLGQGPELLIRYENEEAVDDSQLPKDRFSAERLKGVDSTLKIQPAELGDSAVYLCASSLSRDETQYFGPGTRLLVL.

The chain recombines TRBV7-2 with TRBJ1-6; a possible D gene is TRBD1 (6 bases). V lost 4 bases and J 9 bases, leaving 16 bases between the germline ends. The CDR3 is 15 amino acids. CDR1 is SGHTA and CDR2 is FQGNSA in the germline V gene. CDR3 nucleotide sequence: TGTGCCAGCAGCTCGTACGGGGGCAAGAGTTCACCCCTCCACTTT. Protein: CASSSYGGKSSPLHF.

The chain couples TRBV24-1 to TRBJ1-1; D gene ambiguous. Germline-derived CDR1 and CDR2 are KGHDR and SFDVKD. The CDR3 extends over 13 amino acids. Deletions cut 5 bases from V and 5 bases from J, with 11 bases between. CDR3 protein: CATSVTGETEAFF. Written as DNA, the CDR3 is TGTGCCACCAGTGTCACTGGGGAGACTGAAGCTTTCTTT.

The V and J genes are TRBV7-9 and TRBJ1-2, with D possibly TRBD1 on 6 matching bases. Germline V gene sequence: CDR1 SEHNR, CDR2 FQNEAQ (reference sequence). V dropped 6 bases and J dropped 2 bases, with 16 bases sitting between them. The CDR3 sequence is 15 residues long. CDR3 region: CASSSTGHPNYGYTF. DNA for the CDR3: TGTGCCAGCAGTTCAACGGGACACCCAAACTATGGCTACACCTTC.